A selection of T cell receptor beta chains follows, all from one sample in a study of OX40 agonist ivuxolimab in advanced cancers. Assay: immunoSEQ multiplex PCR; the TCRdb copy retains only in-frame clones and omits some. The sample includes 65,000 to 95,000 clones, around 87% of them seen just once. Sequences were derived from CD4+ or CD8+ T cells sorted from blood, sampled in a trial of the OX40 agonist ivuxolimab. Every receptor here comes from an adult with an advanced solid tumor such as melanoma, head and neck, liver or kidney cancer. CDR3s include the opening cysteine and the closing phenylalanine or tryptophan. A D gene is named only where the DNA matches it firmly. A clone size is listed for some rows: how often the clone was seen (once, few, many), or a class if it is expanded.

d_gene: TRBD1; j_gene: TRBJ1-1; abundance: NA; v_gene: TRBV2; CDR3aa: CATRRGSTEAFF; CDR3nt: TGTGCCACACGCAGGGGGAGCACTGAAGCTTTCTTT
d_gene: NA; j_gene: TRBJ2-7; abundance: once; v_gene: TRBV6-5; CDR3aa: CASRAASGRHYEQYF; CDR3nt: TGTGCCAGCAGGGCCGCATCCGGGAGACACTACGAGCAGTACTTC
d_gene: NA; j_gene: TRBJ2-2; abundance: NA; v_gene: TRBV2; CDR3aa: CASPAHPGENTGELFF; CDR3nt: TGTGCCAGCCCTGCCCATCCGGGAGAAAACACCGGGGAGCTGTTTTTT
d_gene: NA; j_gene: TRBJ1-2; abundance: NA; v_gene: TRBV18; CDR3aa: CASSPLAIHRGYTF; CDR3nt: TGTGCCAGCTCACCACTGGCAATACATAGGGGCTACACCTTC
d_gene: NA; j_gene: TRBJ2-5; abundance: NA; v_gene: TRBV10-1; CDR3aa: CASSELAGEETQYF; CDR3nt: TGCGCCAGCAGTGAGTTGGCAGGGGAAGAGACCCAGTACTTC
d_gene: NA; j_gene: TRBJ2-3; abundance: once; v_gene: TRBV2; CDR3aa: CASSGGRVPDTQYF; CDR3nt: TGTGCCAGCAGTGGGGGCAGGGTTCCAGATACGCAGTATTTT
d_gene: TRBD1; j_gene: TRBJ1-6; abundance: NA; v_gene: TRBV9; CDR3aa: CASSVGGTGGSNTNSPLHF; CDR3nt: TGTGCCAGCAGCGTAGGGGGGACAGGGGGCAGTAATACAAATTCACCCCTCCACTTT
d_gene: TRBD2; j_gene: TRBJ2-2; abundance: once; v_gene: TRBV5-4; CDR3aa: CASSLTSGRASGELFF; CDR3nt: TGTGCCAGCAGCCTCACTAGCGGGAGGGCCAGTGGGGAGCTGTTTTTT
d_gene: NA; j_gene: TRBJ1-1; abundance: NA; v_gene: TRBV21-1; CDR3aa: CASSPDAANTEAFF; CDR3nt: TGTGCCAGCAGCCCGGACGCAGCGAACACTGAAGCTTTCTTT
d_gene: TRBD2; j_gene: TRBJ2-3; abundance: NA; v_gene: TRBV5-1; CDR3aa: CASSWTGTSGRITDTQYF; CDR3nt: TGCGCCAGCAGCTGGACCGGGACTAGCGGGAGGATCACAGATACGCAGTATTTT
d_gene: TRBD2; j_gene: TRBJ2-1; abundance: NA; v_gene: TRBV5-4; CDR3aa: CASSFREGGSNEQFF; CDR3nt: TGTGCCAGCAGCTTTAGGGAGGGCGGAAGTAATGAGCAGTTCTTC
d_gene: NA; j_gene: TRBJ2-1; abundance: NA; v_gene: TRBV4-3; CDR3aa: CASSPGPFRPTEQFF; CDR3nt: TGCGCCAGCAGCCCTGGTCCTTTCCGGCCTACTGAGCAGTTCTTC
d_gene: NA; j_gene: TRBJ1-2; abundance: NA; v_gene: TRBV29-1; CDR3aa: CSVDAGTSRGYTF; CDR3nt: TGCAGCGTTGACGCCGGGACCTCGAGGGGCTACACCTTC
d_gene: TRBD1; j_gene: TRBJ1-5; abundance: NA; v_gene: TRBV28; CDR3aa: CASSLSQPGTGHQPQHF; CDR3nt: TGTGCCAGCAGTTTATCTCAGCCCGGGACAGGGCATCAGCCCCAGCATTTT
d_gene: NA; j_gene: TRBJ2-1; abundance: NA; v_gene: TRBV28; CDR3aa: CASSLPPVRSYNEQFF; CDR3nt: TGTGCCAGCAGTTTACCCCCAGTGAGATCATACAATGAGCAGTTCTTC
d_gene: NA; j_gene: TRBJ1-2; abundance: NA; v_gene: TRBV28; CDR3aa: CASSPSNYGYTF; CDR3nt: TGTGCCAGCAGTCCCTCTAACTATGGCTACACCTTC
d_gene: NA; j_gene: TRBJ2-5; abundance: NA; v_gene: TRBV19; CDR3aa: CASSIGQETQYF; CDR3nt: TGTGCCAGTAGTATCGGACAAGAGACCCAGTACTTC
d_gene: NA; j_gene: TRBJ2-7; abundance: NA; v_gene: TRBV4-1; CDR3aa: CASSQADREAGEQYF; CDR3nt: TGCGCCAGCAGCCAAGCCGACAGGGAGGCAGGCGAGCAGTACTTC
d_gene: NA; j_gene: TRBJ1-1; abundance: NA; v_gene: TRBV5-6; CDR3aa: CASSLGPNTEAFF; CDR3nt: TGTGCCAGCAGCTTGGGACCGAACACTGAAGCTTTCTTT
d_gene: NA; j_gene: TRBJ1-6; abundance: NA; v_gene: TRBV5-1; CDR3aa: CASSAAWNSPLHF; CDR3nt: TGCGCCAGCAGCGCCGCGTGGAATTCACCCCTCCACTTT
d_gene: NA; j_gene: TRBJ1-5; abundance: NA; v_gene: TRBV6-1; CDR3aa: CASSEDHVQPQHF; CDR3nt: TGTGCCAGCAGTGAGGACCATGTTCAGCCCCAGCATTTT
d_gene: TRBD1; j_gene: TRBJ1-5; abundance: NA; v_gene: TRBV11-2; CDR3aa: CASSLGQGGIGNQPQHF; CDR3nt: TGTGCCAGCAGCTTAGGACAGGGGGGGATTGGTAATCAGCCCCAGCATTTT
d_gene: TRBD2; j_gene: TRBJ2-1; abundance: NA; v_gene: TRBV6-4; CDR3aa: CASSEFSGDNEQFF; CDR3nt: TGTGCCAGCAGTGAATTTAGCGGGGATAATGAGCAGTTCTTC
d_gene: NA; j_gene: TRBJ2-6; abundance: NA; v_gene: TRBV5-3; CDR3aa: CASTRGASGANVLTF; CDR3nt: TGTGCCAGCACCCGCGGAGCCTCTGGGGCCAACGTCCTGACTTTC
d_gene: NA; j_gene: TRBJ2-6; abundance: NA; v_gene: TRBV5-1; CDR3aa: CASSLEGGANVLTF; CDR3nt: TGCGCCAGCAGCTTGGAAGGGGGGGCCAACGTCCTGACTTTC
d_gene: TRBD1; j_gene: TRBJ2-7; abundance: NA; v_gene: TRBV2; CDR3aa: CATKGTVGQGVSSSYEQYF; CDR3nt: TGTGCCACCAAAGGAACTGTAGGACAGGGGGTCTCCAGCTCCTACGAGCAGTACTTC
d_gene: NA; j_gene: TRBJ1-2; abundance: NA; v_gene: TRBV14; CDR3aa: CASSQRTGPDSFNYGYTF; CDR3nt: TGTGCCAGCAGCCAACGGACTGGGCCGGACTCCTTTAACTATGGCTACACCTTC
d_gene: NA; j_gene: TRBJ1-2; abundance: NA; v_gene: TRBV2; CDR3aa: CASSESGQGGYTF; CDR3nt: TGTGCCAGCAGTGAATCAGGACAAGGTGGCTACACCTTC
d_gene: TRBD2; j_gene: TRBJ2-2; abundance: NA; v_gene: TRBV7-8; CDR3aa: CASSLSGMNTGELFF; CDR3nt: TGTGCCAGCAGCCTTAGCGGGATGAACACCGGGGAGCTGTTTTTT
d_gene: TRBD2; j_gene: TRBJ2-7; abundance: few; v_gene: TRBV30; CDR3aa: CAWSGTSGFYEQYF; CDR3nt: TGTGCCTGGAGCGGGACTAGCGGATTCTACGAGCAGTACTTC
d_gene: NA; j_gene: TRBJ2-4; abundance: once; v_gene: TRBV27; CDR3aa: CASSRMAGGVNIQYF; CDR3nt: TGTGCCAGCAGCCGAATGGCCGGCGGGGTAAACATTCAGTACTTC
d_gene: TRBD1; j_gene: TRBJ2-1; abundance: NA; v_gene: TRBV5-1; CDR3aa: CASYLGQVDNEQFF; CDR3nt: TGCGCCAGCTATTTGGGACAGGTTGACAATGAGCAGTTCTTC
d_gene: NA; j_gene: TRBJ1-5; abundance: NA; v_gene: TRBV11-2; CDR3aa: CASSFDGSPNQPQHF; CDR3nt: TGTGCCAGCAGCTTTGACGGATCCCCCAATCAGCCCCAGCATTTT
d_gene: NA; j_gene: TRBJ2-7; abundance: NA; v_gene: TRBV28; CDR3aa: CASSSAGQPYEQYF; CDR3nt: TGTGCCAGCAGTTCCGCGGGACAACCCTACGAGCAGTACTTC
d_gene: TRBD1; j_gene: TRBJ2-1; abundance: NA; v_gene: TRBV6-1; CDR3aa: CASTPGQGTEQFF; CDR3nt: TGTGCCAGCACCCCGGGACAGGGAACTGAGCAGTTCTTC
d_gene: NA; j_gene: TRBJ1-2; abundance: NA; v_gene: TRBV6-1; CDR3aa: CASSGGVMGFNYGYTF; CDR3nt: TGTGCCAGCAGTGGCGGGGTGATGGGGTTTAACTATGGCTACACCTTC
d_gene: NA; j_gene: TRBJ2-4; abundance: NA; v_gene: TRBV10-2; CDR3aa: CASRAGGIAKNIQYF; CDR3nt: TGCGCCAGCAGAGCCGGTGGAATAGCCAAAAACATTCAGTACTTC
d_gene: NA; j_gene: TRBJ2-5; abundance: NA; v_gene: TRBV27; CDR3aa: CASSLSGETQYF; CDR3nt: TGTGCCAGCAGTTTATCAGGGGAGACCCAGTACTTC
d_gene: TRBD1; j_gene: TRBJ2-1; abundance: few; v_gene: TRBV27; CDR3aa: CASSLGLGGQGNEQFF; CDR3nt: TGTGCCAGCAGTTTAGGGTTAGGGGGACAGGGCAATGAGCAGTTCTTC
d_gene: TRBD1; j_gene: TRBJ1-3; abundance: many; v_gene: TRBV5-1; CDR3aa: CASSGGQPYSGNTIYF; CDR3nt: TGCGCCAGCAGCGGGGGACAGCCGTACTCTGGAAACACCATATATTTT
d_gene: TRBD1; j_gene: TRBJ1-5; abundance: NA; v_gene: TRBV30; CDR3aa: CAWKGDRGQPQHF; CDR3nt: TGTGCCTGGAAGGGTGACAGGGGACAGCCCCAGCATTTT
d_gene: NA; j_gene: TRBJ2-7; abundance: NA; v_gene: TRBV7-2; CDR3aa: CASSLAGRTYEQYF; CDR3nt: TGTGCCAGCAGCTTAGCGGGAAGGACCTACGAGCAGTACTTC
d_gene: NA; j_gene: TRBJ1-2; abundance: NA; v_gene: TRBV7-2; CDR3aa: CASSPPPGVNYGYTF; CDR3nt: TGTGCCAGCAGCCCCCCCCCGGGGGTTAACTATGGCTACACCTTC
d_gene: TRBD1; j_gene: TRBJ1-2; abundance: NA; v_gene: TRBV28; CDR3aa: CASSWPGTGVRYGYTF; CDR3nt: TGTGCCAGCAGTTGGCCCGGGACAGGGGTCCGGTATGGCTACACCTTC
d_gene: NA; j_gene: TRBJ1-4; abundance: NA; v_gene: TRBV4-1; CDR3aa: CASSQEGAGVVEKLFF; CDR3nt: TGCGCCAGCAGCCAAGAAGGCGCAGGAGTAGTTGAAAAACTGTTTTTT
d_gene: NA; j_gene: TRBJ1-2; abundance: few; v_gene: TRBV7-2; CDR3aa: CASSLEFGYTF; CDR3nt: TGTGCCAGCAGCTTGGAGTTTGGCTACACCTTC
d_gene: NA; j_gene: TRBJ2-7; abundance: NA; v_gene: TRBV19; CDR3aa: CASSLRGAYEQYF; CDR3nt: TGTGCCAGTAGTCTCCGAGGAGCCTACGAGCAGTACTTC
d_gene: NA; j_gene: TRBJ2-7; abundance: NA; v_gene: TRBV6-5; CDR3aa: CASSPRDNYEQYF; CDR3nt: TGTGCCAGCAGCCCGCGGGACAACTACGAGCAGTACTTC
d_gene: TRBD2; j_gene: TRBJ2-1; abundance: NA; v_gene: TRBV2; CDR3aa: CASKASGGRGEQFF; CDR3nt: TGTGCCAGCAAGGCTAGCGGGGGACGGGGGGAGCAGTTCTTC
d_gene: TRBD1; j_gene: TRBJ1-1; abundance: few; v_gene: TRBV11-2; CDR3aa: CASSFRTGGGRTEAFF; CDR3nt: TGTGCCAGCAGCTTCCGGACAGGGGGCGGGAGGACTGAAGCTTTCTTT
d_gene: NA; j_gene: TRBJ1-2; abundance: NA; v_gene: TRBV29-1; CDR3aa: CSVDGVGQNYGYTF; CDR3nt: TGCAGCGTTGATGGGGTAGGACAGAACTATGGCTACACCTTC
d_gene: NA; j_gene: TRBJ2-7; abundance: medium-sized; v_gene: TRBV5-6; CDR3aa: CASSSSRARSLNEQYF; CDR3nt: TGTGCCAGCAGCTCGAGCAGGGCCAGATCGTTGAACGAGCAGTACTTC
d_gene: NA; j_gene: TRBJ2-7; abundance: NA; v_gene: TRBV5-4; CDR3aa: CASSQEQGSGEQYF; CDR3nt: TGCGCCAGCAGCCAAGAACAGGGGAGCGGGGAGCAGTACTTC